The 10 T cell receptor beta chains given below trace back to one sample, sequenced in a study of shared clonotypes between healthy human individuals. Using immunoSEQ multiplex PCR, the repertoire was profiled, and TCRdb retains in-frame clones only, with some absent. The data hold fewer than 2.5 million clones, with roughly 93% observed a single time. Sample: naive CD4+ T cells from PBMCs. As to subset: CD45RA+ positively selected. These receptors all stem from a man between 18 and 35 years old in good health. Some clones in this sample may be carry-over from other donors' samples.

The CDR3 DNA reads TGTGCCAGCAGCATTACGGGACAGGGTTCCTACGAGCAGTACTTC. Its protein product is CASSITGQGSYEQYF. The chain combines TRBV28 with TRBJ2-7; 9 bases are a match to TRBD1. The V gene's germline CDR1 is MDHEN and CDR2 SYDVKM. CDR3 length equals 15 residues. J lost 1 base, V lost 6 bases, and 7 bases had no gene match.

This chain uses TRBV4-3 with TRBJ2-5; 12 bases fit TRBD2. The CDR3 totals 16 residues. Germline CDR1 LGHNA, CDR2 YSLEER. The ends lost 3 bases at V and 5 bases at J; junction bases unmatched: 7. This CDR3 reads CASSHGLAGSAETQYF. The CDR3 nucleotides read TGCGCCAGCAGCCATGGACTAGCGGGATCCGCGGAGACCCAGTACTTC.

This clone has just one count. This rearrangement joins TRBV9 to TRBJ2-5, with D tentatively TRBD1 (5 bases). The CDR3 is 13 amino acids. V was cut by 0 bases and J by 3 bases, with 6 bases left in between. Germline CDR1 and CDR2: SGDLS and YYNGEE. The CDR3 region has the DNA TGTGCCAGCAGCGTAGTAGGGGAAGAGACCCAGTACTTC. This sequence encodes CASSVVGEETQYF.

The rearrangement links TRBV19 to TRBJ2-6, with 7 bases aligning to TRBD2. V was clipped by 5 bases and J by 1 base; unmatched bases: 5. Germline V gives CDR1 LNHDA, CDR2 SQIVND (reference sequence). This CDR3 region has 16 residues. DNA for the CDR3: TGTGCCAGTAGTTCGGGAGGCAGGTCTGGGGCCAACGTCCTGACTTTC. Translation: CASSSGGRSGANVLTF.

The V gene is TRBV6-4, the J gene TRBJ1-5; 10 bases align to TRBD1. Trimming removed 11 bases from V and 2 bases from J; junction bases left unmatched: 0. Looked up from germline, CDR1 is MRHNA and CDR2 is SNTAGT. There are 12 residues in the CDR3. The DNA of the CDR3 is TGTGCCGGACAGGGGGGCAATCAGCCCCAGCATTTT. It is translated as CAGQGGNQPQHF.

The rearrangement joins TRBV5-8 to TRBJ2-3, with a weak D call TRBD2 (6 bases). Germline V lookup: CDR1 SGHTS, CDR2 YDEGEE. The CDR3 consists of 16 residues. Deletions cut 0 bases from V and 2 bases from J, with 13 bases between. The CDR3 nucleotides read TGTGCCAGCAGCTTGGTTGGGGGAGGACTCACAGATACGCAGTATTTT. Translating gives CASSLVGGGLTDTQYF.

The chain couples TRBV6-6 to TRBJ2-7, with D hard to call. The V gene's germline CDR1 is MNHNY and CDR2 SVGAGI (reference sequence). V lost 8 bases and J 5 bases, leaving 7 bases between the germline ends. CDR3 length equals 10 residues. This chain's CDR3 is CASGANEQYF. Here the CDR3 DNA reads TGTGCCAGCGGCGCTAACGAGCAGTACTTC.

This chain uses TRBV11-2 with TRBJ2-2; D might be TRBD2 (5 bases). The germline V gene encodes CDR1 SGHAT and CDR2 FQNNGV. V lost 4 bases and J lost 4, with 10 bases in between. This CDR3 has 14 residues. CDR3 DNA sequence: TGTGCCAGCAGCTCTACTAGGTCCACCGGGGAGCTGTTTTTT. It yields the protein CASSSTRSTGELFF.

V is TRBV5-4 and J is TRBJ2-5; D gene unclear. V dropped 4 bases and J dropped 1 base, with 14 bases sitting between them. CDR1 SGHNT and CDR2 YYREEE come from the germline V gene (reference sequence). There are 15 residues in the CDR3. The CDR3 spells CASSGMSIPQETQYF. The DNA of the CDR3 is TGTGCCAGCAGCGGGATGTCGATACCCCAAGAGACCCAGTACTTC. The complete variable domain, with remaining parts taken from reference TRBV5-4 and TRBJ2-5, reads ETGVTQSPTHLIKTRGQQVTLRCSSQSGHNTVSWYQQALGQGPQFIFQYYREEENGRGNFPPRFSGLQFPNYSSELNVNALELDDSALYLCASSGMSIPQETQYFGPGTRLLVL.

The J gene is TRBJ2-7, the V gene TRBV6-5; D gene unclear. The CDR3 sequence is 12 residues long. Germline CDR1 is MNHEY and CDR2 is SVGAGI. V lost 6 bases and J 0 bases, leaving 6 bases between the germline ends. CDR3 amino acids: CASRSTSYEQYF. The CDR3 bases are TGTGCCAGCAGATCCACCTCCTACGAGCAGTACTTC.